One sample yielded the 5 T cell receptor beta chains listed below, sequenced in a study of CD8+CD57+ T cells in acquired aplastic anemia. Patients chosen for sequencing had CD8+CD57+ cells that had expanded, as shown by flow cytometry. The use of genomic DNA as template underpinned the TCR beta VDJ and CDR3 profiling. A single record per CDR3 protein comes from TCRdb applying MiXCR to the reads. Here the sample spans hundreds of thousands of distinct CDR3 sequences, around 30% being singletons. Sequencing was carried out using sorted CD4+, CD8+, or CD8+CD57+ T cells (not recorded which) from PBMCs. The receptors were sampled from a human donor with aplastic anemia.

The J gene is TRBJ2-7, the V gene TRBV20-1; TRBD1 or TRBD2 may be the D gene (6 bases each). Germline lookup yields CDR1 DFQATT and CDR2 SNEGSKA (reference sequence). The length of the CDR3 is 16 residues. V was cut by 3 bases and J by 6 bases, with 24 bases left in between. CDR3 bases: TGCAGTGCTAGCGGGCCTCAGGGGACTGGGGACTCCGAGCAGTACTTC. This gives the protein CSASGPQGTGDSEQYF.

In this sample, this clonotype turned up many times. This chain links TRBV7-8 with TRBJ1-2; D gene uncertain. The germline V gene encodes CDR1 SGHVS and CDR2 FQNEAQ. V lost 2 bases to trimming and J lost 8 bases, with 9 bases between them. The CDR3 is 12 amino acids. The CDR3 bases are TGTGCCAGCAGCTTAATGGGTGGAGGCTACACCTTC. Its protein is CASSLMGGGYTF. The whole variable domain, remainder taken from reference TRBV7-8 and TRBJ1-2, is GAGVSQSPRYKVAKRGQDVALRCDPISGHVSLFWYQQALGQGPEFLTYFQNEAQLDKSGLPSDRFFAERPEGSVSTLKIQRTQQEDSAVYLCASSLMGGGYTFGSGTRLTVV.

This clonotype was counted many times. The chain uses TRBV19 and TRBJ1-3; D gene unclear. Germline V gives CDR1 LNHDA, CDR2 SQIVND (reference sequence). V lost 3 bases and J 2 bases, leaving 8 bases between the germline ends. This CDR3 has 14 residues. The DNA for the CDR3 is TGTGCCAGTAGTATTTTGGGAACTGGAAACACCATATATTTT. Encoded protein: CASSILGTGNTIYF.

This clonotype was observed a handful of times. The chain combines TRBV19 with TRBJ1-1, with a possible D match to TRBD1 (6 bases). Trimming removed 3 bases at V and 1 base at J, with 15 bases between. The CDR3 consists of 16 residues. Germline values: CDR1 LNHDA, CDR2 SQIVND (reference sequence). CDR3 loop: CASSISGTQTNTEAFF. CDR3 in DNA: TGTGCCAGTAGTATCTCAGGGACACAGACGAACACTGAAGCTTTCTTT.

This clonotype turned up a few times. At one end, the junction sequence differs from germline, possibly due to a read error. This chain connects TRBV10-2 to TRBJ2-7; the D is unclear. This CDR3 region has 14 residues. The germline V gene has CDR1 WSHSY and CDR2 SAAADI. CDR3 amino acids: CASMFGPNSYEQYF. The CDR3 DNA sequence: TGTGCCAGCATGTTTGGACCAAACTCCTACGAGCAGTACTTC.